The 17 T cell receptor beta chains given below trace back to one sample, sequenced in a study of blood T cell repertoires in COVID-19. Using immunoSEQ multiplex PCR, the repertoire was profiled, and TCRdb retains in-frame clones only, with some absent. Seen here are 250,000 or so clones, about 83% observed once, and the top ten hold around 5.5%. Sequenced input: peripheral blood. Every receptor here comes from a human donor in a cohort sampled during active COVID-19.

This clone showed up just a few times. This chain connects TRBV30 to TRBJ1-1; no definite D call. The V and J ends lost 4 bases and 10 bases respectively, with 13 bases between them. In germline, CDR1 is GTSNPN, CDR2 SVGIG (reference sequence). The CDR3 consists of 11 residues. CDR3 region: CAWNEEARAFF. In DNA form, the CDR3 reads TGTGCCTGGAATGAGGAGGCCCGAGCTTTCTTT.

The chain employs TRBV10-3 and TRBJ1-1; 9 bases are shared with TRBD1. The CDR3 is 14 amino acids. V gave up 6 bases and J gave up 2 bases; unmatched junction bases: 4. Germline CDR1 and CDR2: ENHRY and SYGVKD. The CDR3 loop reads CAIRGQGVNTEAFF. Written as DNA, the CDR3 is TGTGCCATCAGGGGACAGGGCGTAAACACTGAAGCTTTCTTT.

The CDR3 coding sequence is TGTGCCAGCAGCTATAGGACAGGGGTGAATGAAAAACTGTTTTTT. This codes for CASSYRTGVNEKLFF. The rearrangement uses TRBV5-6 and TRBJ1-4, with 9 positions matching TRBD1. J was trimmed by 5 bases and V by 3 bases; bases with no gene match: 5. This CDR3 contains 15 residues. Germline assignment: CDR1 SGHDT and CDR2 YYEEEE.

CDR3 coding DNA: TGTGCCAACCCGGGACAGGGGAAGAACACTGAAGCTTTCTTT. This gives the protein CANPGQGKNTEAFF. V is TRBV2 and J is TRBJ1-1, with 10 bases lining up with TRBD1. With V trimmed by 10 bases and J by 1 base, 6 bases remained unmatched. This CDR3 comprises 14 residues. CDR1 and CDR2 (germline): SNHLY, FYNNEI.

The chain links TRBV9 to TRBJ1-4; D might be TRBD1 (5 bases). The CDR3 runs 13 residues. The ends were cut back, 4 bases at V and 8 bases at J, with 12 bases in the middle. CDR1 and CDR2 from the germline V gene are SGDLS and YYNGEE. This CDR3 reads CASSSQGGEKLFF. The CDR3 region has the DNA TGTGCCAGCAGCTCCCAGGGTGGGGAAAAACTGTTTTTT.

J is TRBJ1-2 and V is TRBV2, with 9 bases fitting TRBD1. In germline, CDR1 is SNHLY, CDR2 FYNNEI. The trim removed 4 bases at V and 2 bases at J, leaving 8 bases unmatched. The CDR3 spans 16 residues. The chain's CDR3 is CASSAGTGLLNYGYTF. The CDR3 nucleotides read TGTGCCAGCAGTGCCGGGACAGGGTTATTGAACTATGGCTACACCTTC.

The genes are TRBV11-2 and TRBJ2-5; weak D call: TRBD1 (5 bases). Trimming stripped 6 bases from V and 4 bases from J, with 12 bases between. Germline assignment: CDR1 SGHAT and CDR2 FQNNGV. There are 13 residues in the CDR3. CDR3 amino acids: CASSRQLGETQYF. In nucleotides, the CDR3 is TGTGCCAGCAGTCGACAGTTGGGAGAGACCCAGTACTTC. Using reference TRBV11-2 and TRBJ2-5 for the parts outside the CDR3, the full variable domain is EAGVAQSPRYKIIEKRQSVAFWCNPISGHATLYWYQQILGQGPKLLIQFQNNGVVDDSQLPKDRFSAERLKGVDSTLKIQPAKLEDSAVYLCASSRQLGETQYFGPGTRLLVL.

The rearrangement joins TRBV10-1 to TRBJ1-5, with D possibly TRBD1 on 6 matching bases. Looked up from germline, CDR1 is WNHNN and CDR2 is SYGVQD (reference sequence). V lost 4 bases to trimming and J lost 5 bases, with 12 bases between them. This CDR3 region has 14 residues. The CDR3 spells CASSVRDTHQPQHF. CDR3 coding DNA: TGCGCCAGCAGTGTTCGGGACACACATCAGCCCCAGCATTTT.

The chain links TRBV5-1 to TRBJ2-1; D call uncertain. V dropped 2 bases and J dropped 8 bases, with 5 bases sitting between them. Germline CDR1 is SGHRS and CDR2 is YFSETQ. This CDR3 has 11 residues. DNA for the CDR3: TGCGCCAGCAGCTTCCGGGATGAGCAGTTCTTC. This encodes CASSFRDEQFF.

The gene calls are TRBV18 and TRBJ1-3, with D perhaps TRBD1 (5 bases). Trimming left V 2 bases short and J 0 bases short, with 11 bases between. CDR1 and CDR2 (germline): KGHSH, LQKENI. The CDR3 has 16 residues. The CDR3: CASSPRDGGSGNTIYF. The CDR3 nucleotides are TGTGCCAGCTCACCAAGGGACGGGGGCTCTGGAAACACCATATATTTT.

The V call is TRBV5-4, the J call TRBJ2-7; possible D gene TRBD1, 5 bases. The CDR3 is 12 amino acids. Germline CDR1 and CDR2: SGHNT and YYREEE (reference sequence). V gave up 2 bases and J gave up 9 bases, with 12 bases separating them. This chain's CDR3 is CASSLQEQGQYF. CDR3 DNA: TGTGCCAGCAGCTTACAGGAGCAGGGGCAGTACTTC.

V usage is TRBV6-5 and J usage is TRBJ2-7, with a possible D match to TRBD1 (6 bases). The CDR3 has 13 residues. Germline assignment: CDR1 MNHEY and CDR2 SVGAGI. V was clipped by 10 bases and J by 1 base, with 14 bases between them. The CDR3 spells CATEGVGSYEQYF. CDR3 coding DNA: TGTGCCACTGAGGGGGTGGGTTCCTACGAGCAGTACTTC.

With regard to this clone: Other DNA sequences in the sample encode the same CDR3. The genes are TRBV5-1 and TRBJ2-5; 10 nucleotides align to TRBD1. Germline-derived CDR1 and CDR2 are SGHRS and YFSETQ. The CDR3 totals 16 residues. With V trimmed by 0 bases and J by 2 bases, 4 bases remained unmatched. The CDR3 is CASSLAGTGEQETQYF. The CDR3 coding sequence is TGCGCCAGCAGCTTGGCCGGGACAGGGGAACAAGAGACCCAGTACTTC.

This chain joins TRBV27 and TRBJ2-1, with D perhaps matching TRBD1 (6 bases). Per the germline V gene, CDR1 is MNHEY and CDR2 is SMNVEV (reference sequence). The CDR3 has 16 residues. Trimming took 7 bases from V and 2 from J, leaving 18 bases between them. The CDR3 DNA reads as TGTGCCAGCAAGAAATCAACAGGGCTCACCTACAATGAGCAGTTCTTC. This translates into CASKKSTGLTYNEQFF.

The chain carries TRBV7-6 and TRBJ2-5; weak D call: TRBD2 (6 bases). The CDR3 loop spans 13 amino acids. The V end was cut by 0 bases, the J end by 5 bases, with 7 bases between. Per germline, CDR1 SGHVS and CDR2 FNYEAQ. DNA for the CDR3: TGTGCCAGCAGCTTAGCTCGGGGGGAGACCCAGTACTTC. It codes for CASSLARGETQYF. Variable domain in full (rest from reference TRBV7-6 and TRBJ2-5): GAGVSQSPRYKVTKRGQDVALRCDPISGHVSLYWYRQALGQGPEFLTYFNYEAQQDKSGLPNDRFSAERPEGSISTLTIQRTEQRDSAMYRCASSLARGETQYFGPGTRLLVL.

The rearrangement links TRBV7-9 to TRBJ2-7; TRBD1 agrees at 11 bases. V gave up 5 bases and J gave up 2 bases; unmatched junction bases: 14. CDR1 and CDR2 (germline): SEHNR, FQNEAQ (reference sequence). This CDR3 spans 18 amino acids. Written as DNA, the CDR3 is TGTGCCAGCAGCCGAACCGGGACAGGGGGGTTGGGAACCTACGAGCAGTACTTC. Amino acid sequence: CASSRTGTGGLGTYEQYF.

The rearrangement joins TRBV5-4 to TRBJ1-6, with D maybe TRBD1 (5 bases). Trimming cost V 0 bases and J 10 bases, with 14 bases left between them. The CDR3 loop spans 15 amino acids. CDR1 and CDR2 from the germline V gene are SGHNT and YYREEE (reference sequence). The CDR3 spells CASSLAGRVESPLHF. The CDR3 nucleotides are TGTGCCAGCAGCTTGGCCGGCAGGGTAGAGTCACCCCTCCACTTT.